This record looks at one TCR beta chain sequence and its context. Its antigen is still unknown. The data originate from a study of T cell responses to AZD1222 COVID-19 vaccine. Profiling relied on immunoSEQ multiplex PCR, and the TCRdb table lists in-frame clones only, not all of them. The table lists some 83,000 clones, around 91% of them singletons. Regarding the study as a whole: Variant regions that are unmutated are reportedly the target of nearly half of spike-specific TCRs. Seropositive AZD1222 recipients at baseline numbered only five to seven.

Germline V gene sequence: CDR1 SGHVS, CDR2 FNYEAQ. This CDR3 contains 13 residues. The V and J ends lost 11 bases and 6 bases respectively, with 16 bases between them. The chain links TRBV7-6 to TRBJ2-2; a possible D gene is TRBD1 (5 bases). This material consisted of peripheral blood, taken 28 days after the second AZD1222 dose. The receptor was derived from an adult who received the AZD1222 COVID-19 vaccine. The CDR3 here is CAGLQGFAGELFF. The CDR3, as DNA: TGTGCCGGGCTTCAGGGTTTCGCCGGGGAGCTGTTTTTT. Combining the CDR3 with reference TRBV7-6 and TRBJ2-2 gives the whole variable domain GAGVSQSPRYKVTKRGQDVALRCDPISGHVSLYWYRQALGQGPEFLTYFNYEAQQDKSGLPNDRFSAERPEGSISTLTIQRTEQRDSAMYRCAGLQGFAGELFFGEGSRLTVL.